Each of the 26 T cell receptor beta chains below was sequenced from the same sample in a study of T cells after yellow fever vaccination. TCRdb reprocessed the 5' RACE reads via MiXCR and lists one record per CDR3 protein. The sample includes a few hundred thousand distinct CDR3 sequences, 6.8% seen only once; the top ten take roughly a sixth. The sample was PBMCs, taken 35 to 50 days after the first yellow fever vaccination. The receptor source for this set is a man younger than 35 who received the YFV17D yellow fever vaccine.

The CDR3 protein is CATSRGARDIQYF. CDR3 DNA sequence: TGTGCCACCAGCAGAGGCGCGCGGGACATTCAGTACTTC. This chain joins TRBV15 and TRBJ2-4; possibly TRBD2 for D (5 bases). The germline gives CDR1 LNHNV, CDR2 YYDKDF (reference sequence). This CDR3 region has 13 residues. V shed 1 base and J shed 8 bases, with 9 bases lying between them.

The gene calls are TRBV3-1 and TRBJ2-4; D gene uncertain. This CDR3 spans 12 amino acids. V gave up 1 base and J gave up 11 bases, with 9 bases separating them. CDR1 LGHDT and CDR2 YNNKEL come from the germline V gene (reference sequence). The chain's CDR3 is CASSQGEVVQYF. The CDR3, as DNA: TGTGCCAGCAGCCAAGGGGAAGTCGTTCAGTACTTC. Full variable domain (rest looked up from reference TRBV3-1 and TRBJ2-4): DTAVSQTPKYLVTQMGNDKSIKCEQNLGHDTMYWYKQDSKKFLKIMFSYNNKELIINETVPNRFSPKSPDKAHLNLHINSLELGDSAVYFCASSQGEVVQYFGAGTRLSVL.

This clonotype was found a few times. The J gene is TRBJ1-1, the V gene TRBV5-1; D remains unclear. The CDR3 contains 16 residues. V was shortened by 4 bases and J by 1 base, with 17 bases between the two germline ends. Germline V gene data show CDR1 as SGHRS and CDR2 as YFSETQ. The CDR3 bases are TGCGCCAGCAGCCCCTCTCTCTTTGACGGGAACACTGAAGCTTTCTTT. It translates to CASSPSLFDGNTEAFF.

This clonotype was recorded a few times. The V call is TRBV18, the J call TRBJ2-7; no clear D. This CDR3 has 13 residues. Trimming pared 1 base from V and 2 bases from J, leaving 6 bases between. CDR1 is KGHSH and CDR2 is LQKENI in the germline V gene. The CDR3 sequence is CASSPLEAYEQYV. The DNA for the CDR3 is TGTGCCAGCTCACCACTGGAAGCCTACGAGCAGTACGTC.

This chain joins TRBV3-1 and TRBJ2-1, with D possibly TRBD1 on 5 matching bases. Germline V gene data show CDR1 as LGHDT and CDR2 as YNNKEL (reference sequence). This CDR3 is 17 amino acids long. V lost 2 bases to trimming and J lost 8 bases, with 22 bases between them. Here the CDR3 DNA reads TGTGCCAGCAGCCAACCCGCAGGGTTACGGATAGTCCATGAGCAGTTCTTC. As protein: CASSQPAGLRIVHEQFF.

This clonotype was picked up a small number of times. The rearrangement links TRBV7-6 to TRBJ2-2, with D possibly matching TRBD1 (6 bases). The V gene's germline CDR1 is SGHVS and CDR2 FNYEAQ. The V and J ends lost 5 bases and 0 bases respectively, with 13 bases between them. This CDR3 spans 16 amino acids. In DNA form, the CDR3 reads TGTGCCAGCAGCCCCAGACAGGCCACGAACACCGGGGAGCTGTTTTTT. This gives the protein CASSPRQATNTGELFF. The full variable domain, with the rest looked up from reference TRBV7-6 and TRBJ2-2, is GAGVSQSPRYKVTKRGQDVALRCDPISGHVSLYWYRQALGQGPEFLTYFNYEAQQDKSGLPNDRFSAERPEGSISTLTIQRTEQRDSAMYRCASSPRQATNTGELFFGEGSRLTVL.

This rearrangement joins TRBV7-9 to TRBJ1-1; a possible D gene is TRBD1 (5 bases). The length of the CDR3 is 16 residues. The V and J ends lost 7 bases and 4 bases respectively, with 22 bases between them. Germline assignment: CDR1 SEHNR and CDR2 FQNEAQ (reference sequence). CDR3 residues: CASIPPHHRGGTEAFF. CDR3 coding DNA: TGTGCCAGCATCCCCCCTCACCACCGGGGGGGCACTGAAGCTTTCTTT. Together with reference TRBV7-9 and TRBJ1-1, the CDR3 gives the full variable domain: DTGVSQNPRHKITKRGQNVTFRCDPISEHNRLYWYRQTLGQGPEFLTYFQNEAQLEKSRLLSDRFSAERPKGSFSTLEIQRTEQGDSAMYLCASIPPHHRGGTEAFFGQGTRLTVV.

This sequence joins TRBV7-2 and TRBJ1-1; D might be TRBD1 (6 bases). V lost 5 bases and J lost 1, with 14 bases in between. The germline CDR1 and CDR2 sequences are SGHTA and FQGNSA. The CDR3 is 15 amino acids. The CDR3 sequence: CASSDWDTTNTEAFF. Written as DNA, the CDR3 is TGTGCCAGCAGCGACTGGGACACGACGAACACTGAAGCTTTCTTT.

This chain joins TRBV20-1 and TRBJ2-2; 15 nucleotides line up with TRBD2. This CDR3 has 17 residues. The trim removed 1 base at V and 3 bases at J, leaving 3 bases unmatched. CDR1 and CDR2 (germline): DFQATT, SNEGSKA (reference sequence). CDR3 nucleotide sequence: TGCAGTGCTAGAGGGACTAGCGGGGGGGCAGACACCGGGGAGCTGTTTTTT. Amino acids: CSARGTSGGADTGELFF.

The chain joins TRBV4-1 to TRBJ1-2; TRBD1 matches at 7 bases. The germline V gene encodes CDR1 MGHRA and CDR2 YSYEKL. The CDR3 contains 15 residues. V shed 4 bases and J 8 bases; nucleotides not matched to a gene: 13. CDR3 sequence: CASSRDSSKTEGYTF. The CDR3 DNA is TGCGCCAGCAGCCGGGACAGCTCTAAAACGGAGGGCTACACCTTC.

The rearrangement links TRBV5-1 to TRBJ1-1, with D perhaps TRBD1 (6 bases). The germline CDR1 and CDR2 sequences are SGHRS and YFSETQ. The CDR3 is 15 amino acids. The V end lost 6 bases, the J end lost 5 bases, and 20 bases lay between the germline ends. The CDR3 reads CASTSITRGGTEAFF. CDR3 in DNA: TGCGCCAGCACCTCCATCACCAGGGGAGGGACTGAAGCTTTCTTT.

This clonotype was picked up many times. The CDR3 here is CASSLVGQGAYEQYF. CDR3 DNA sequence: TGCGCCAGCAGCTTGGTAGGACAGGGGGCCTACGAGCAGTACTTC. The rearrangement uses TRBV5-1 and TRBJ2-7; 10 bases line up with TRBD1. V shed 0 bases and J 2 bases; nucleotides not matched to a gene: 2. CDR1 and CDR2 from the germline V gene are SGHRS and YFSETQ. The CDR3 has 15 amino acids.

The table lists this clonotype with a few counts. V usage is TRBV6-2 or TRBV6-3 and J usage is TRBJ2-1; TRBD2 matches 10 bases. This CDR3 has 16 amino acids. CDR1 is MNHEY, CDR2 SVGEGT, per germline. V shed 9 bases, J shed 3 bases, and the junction held 11 bases outside the gene matches. The CDR3 protein is CASRLAGNVLYNEQFF. The CDR3 DNA reads as TGTGCCAGTAGACTAGCGGGCAATGTACTCTACAATGAGCAGTTCTTC.

In this sample, this clonotype turned up a few times. CDR3 in DNA: TGTGCTAGTGGTTTGGGGGCTAGCAGTCAAGAGACCCAGTACTTC. This gives the protein CASGLGASSQETQYF. The chain carries TRBV12-5 and TRBJ2-5, with D perhaps TRBD2 (5 bases). The ends were cut back, 1 base at V and 2 bases at J, with 11 bases in the middle. CDR1 is LGHNT and CDR2 is FRNRAP in the germline V gene. This CDR3 is built from 15 residues.

The sample holds a few counts of this clonotype. V and J are TRBV20-1 and TRBJ2-5, with D hard to call. Trimming removed 6 bases from V and 5 bases from J, with 4 bases in between. The CDR3 extends over 9 amino acids. The germline CDR1 and CDR2 sequences are DFQATT and SNEGSKA (reference sequence). The CDR3 coding sequence is TGCAGTGCCCGGGAGACCCAGTACTTC. Translated: CSARETQYF.

This rearrangement joins TRBV12-3 or TRBV12-4 to TRBJ2-5; the D is unclear. The CDR3 consists of 14 residues. Trimming shortened V by 3 bases and J by 4 bases, and 12 bases separated the two germline ends. CDR3 in amino acids: CASSFWNSLETQYF. DNA for the CDR3: TGTGCCAGCAGTTTTTGGAATAGCTTAGAGACCCAGTACTTC.

This clonotype was observed many times. The chain links TRBV7-9 to TRBJ2-3, with no clear D. The ends were cut back, 4 bases at V and 4 bases at J, with 12 bases in the middle. This CDR3 has 14 amino acids. Germline loops: CDR1 SEHNR, CDR2 FQNEAQ (reference sequence). CDR3 coding DNA: TGTGCCAGCAGCTCCCTCATCCGGCCAGATACGCAGTATTTT. This sequence encodes CASSSLIRPDTQYF. The full variable domain, in which reference TRBV7-9 and TRBJ2-3 provide the parts outside the CDR3, is DTGVSQNPRHKITKRGQNVTFRCDPISEHNRLYWYRQTLGQGPEFLTYFQNEAQLEKSRLLSDRFSAERPKGSFSTLEIQRTEQGDSAMYLCASSSLIRPDTQYFGPGTRLTVL.

Ten or more counts support this clonotype. V usage is TRBV6-5 and J usage is TRBJ2-3; D might be TRBD1 (5 bases). The ends were cut back, 2 bases at V and 1 base at J, with 13 bases in the middle. CDR1 and CDR2 from the germline V gene are MNHEY and SVGAGI. The CDR3 spans 16 residues. CDR3 residues: CASSYGQGQGTDTQYF. The CDR3 bases are TGTGCCAGCAGTTACGGGCAGGGCCAAGGCACAGATACGCAGTATTTT.

The table lists this clonotype with a few counts. This chain connects TRBV18 to TRBJ2-5, with D unresolved. The V and J ends lost 6 bases and 1 base respectively, with 15 bases between them. The CDR3 consists of 15 residues. Germline V gene data show CDR1 as KGHSH and CDR2 as LQKENI. The CDR3 DNA reads TGTGCCAGCTCGTCCCAAGGCGGCTTCCAAGAGACCCAGTACTTC. Its translation is CASSSQGGFQETQYF.

This clonotype was seen more than once but under ten times. A much larger clone is a single base away; this may be a read error. V is TRBV12-3 or TRBV12-4 and J is TRBJ1-1, with a tentative D call TRBD1 (5 bases). This CDR3 spans 12 amino acids. V was clipped by 7 bases and J by 3 bases, with 9 bases between them. DNA for the CDR3: TGTGCCAGCAATTTGGGGGACACTGAAGCTTTCTTT. Translation gives CASNLGDTEAFF.

This clonotype has a handful of counts. The V and J genes are TRBV6-6 and TRBJ1-5; TRBD1 is a possible D gene (5 bases). The CDR3 runs to 13 residues. The ends were cut back, 2 bases at V and 6 bases at J, with 8 bases in the middle. Per germline, CDR1 MNHNY and CDR2 SVGAGI (reference sequence). The CDR3 here is CASSYAGGQPQHF. CDR3 nucleotide sequence: TGTGCCAGCAGTTACGCTGGGGGTCAGCCCCAGCATTTT.

This clonotype has just a few counts. The chain links TRBV5-1 to TRBJ2-2; D might be TRBD1 (6 bases). Between the trimmed V and J ends, which lost 4 bases and 4 bases, there was a span of 14 bases. The germline V gene encodes CDR1 SGHRS and CDR2 YFSETQ. The CDR3 loop spans 15 amino acids. In DNA form, the CDR3 reads TGCGCCAGCAGCCCGAGGGGACATCTCACCGGGGAGCTGTTTTTT. Its protein product is CASSPRGHLTGELFF.

The V gene is TRBV29-1, the J gene TRBJ2-2, with TRBD2 matching 7 bases. The germline V gene encodes CDR1 SQVTM and CDR2 ANQGSEA. The length of the CDR3 is 14 residues. V dropped 8 bases and J dropped 5; count of bases not matched to a gene: 11. As DNA, the CDR3 is TGCAGCTTCCTTGGATGGGGAGGGACCGGGGAGCTGTTTTTT. It encodes CSFLGWGGTGELFF.

This clonotype was seen repeatedly, ten times or more. The chain recombines TRBV10-3 with TRBJ2-3; 9 nucleotides align to TRBD1. V dropped 4 bases and J dropped 1; count of bases not matched to a gene: 3. This CDR3 comprises 15 residues. Germline V lookup: CDR1 ENHRY, CDR2 SYGVKD. The CDR3 region has the DNA TGTGCCATCAGTGGCCGGGACAGGGGCACAGATACGCAGTATTTT. Amino acid sequence: CAISGRDRGTDTQYF.

This clonotype was observed a handful of times. The chain carries TRBV24-1 and TRBJ2-7; possible D gene TRBD1, 5 bases. V lost 4 bases and J 2 bases, leaving 11 bases between the germline ends. The CDR3 sequence is 14 residues long. Germline V gene sequence: CDR1 KGHDR, CDR2 SFDVKD. The CDR3 coding sequence is TGTGCCACCAGTGACCGACGACAGCCCTACGAGCAGTACTTC. This gives the protein CATSDRRQPYEQYF.

V and J are TRBV4-3 and TRBJ2-6, with D possibly being TRBD2 (5 bases). V lost 1 base and J 4 bases, leaving 17 bases between the germline ends. This CDR3 is 18 amino acids long. Germline CDR1 and CDR2: LGHNA and YSLEER. CDR3 loop: CASSQVTRGPEGANVLTF. Here the CDR3 DNA reads TGCGCCAGCAGCCAAGTGACCCGGGGTCCGGAGGGGGCCAACGTCCTGACTTTC.